A selection of T cell receptor beta chains follows, all from one sample in a study of OX40 agonist ivuxolimab in advanced cancers. Assay used: immunoSEQ multiplex PCR; TCRdb lists only in-frame clones, some missing. In the table there are fewer than 70,000 clones, 75% to 90% of which are singletons. Sequencing was performed on CD4+ or CD8+ T cells sorted from blood, taken in a trial of the OX40 agonist ivuxolimab. Source of these receptors: an adult with an advanced solid tumor such as melanoma, head and neck, liver or kidney cancer. Both conserved end residues are part of each CDR3. A D gene is named only where the DNA matches it firmly. The size field is filled for only some rows; it gives once, few, many or a size class.

V gene	J gene	D gene	clone size	CDR3 protein	CDR3 DNA
TRBV18	TRBJ2-7	NA	NA	CASSPGQTYEQYF	TGTGCCAGCTCACCCGGACAGACCTACGAGCAGTACTTC
TRBV7-2	TRBJ2-3	TRBD2	NA	CASSLRLAGPIDTQYF	TGTGCCAGCAGCCTCCGACTAGCGGGGCCTATAGATACGCAGTATTTT
TRBV7-2	TRBJ1-2	NA	NA	CASRPPGGEEAGYTF	TGTGCCAGCAGGCCCCCGGGGGGCGAGGAGGCTGGCTACACCTTC
TRBV6-1	TRBJ1-5	TRBD1	NA	CASSMDREWGQPQHF	TGTGCCAGCAGTATGGACAGGGAGTGGGGTCAGCCCCAGCATTTT
TRBV5-1	TRBJ1-1	NA	NA	CASSLRGATEAFF	TGCGCCAGCAGCTTGAGGGGGGCCACTGAAGCTTTCTTT
TRBV5-1	TRBJ1-5	TRBD1	NA	CASSRRKPSDRARQPQHF	TGCGCCAGCAGCCGACGCAAACCTTCGGACAGGGCACGGCAGCCCCAGCATTTT
TRBV28	TRBJ2-5	NA	few	CASSLRFGGKTQYF	TGTGCCAGCAGTTTAAGGTTCGGGGGCAAGACCCAGTACTTC
TRBV6-5	TRBJ1-2	NA	once	CASSSGVSIHGYTF	TGTGCCAGCAGCTCAGGGGTGTCTATTCATGGCTACACCTTC
TRBV28	TRBJ1-3	NA	NA	CASSRANSGNTIYF	TGTGCCAGCAGTAGGGCCAACTCTGGAAACACCATATATTTT
TRBV5-1	TRBJ2-7	TRBD1	NA	CASSPGTGGVYEQYF	TGCGCCAGCAGCCCAGGGACAGGGGGCGTCTACGAGCAGTACTTC
TRBV7-2	TRBJ1-4	NA	few	CASSLQTATNEKLFF	TGTGCCAGCAGCTTACAGACTGCAACTAATGAAAAACTGTTTTTT
TRBV6-5	TRBJ2-1	NA	NA	CASSYQRSSYNEQFF	TGTGCCAGCAGTTACCAGCGTAGCTCCTACAATGAGCAGTTCTTC
TRBV6-6	TRBJ1-2	TRBD1	once	CASLRTGTNYGYTF	TGTGCCAGCCTCAGGACAGGAACTAACTATGGCTACACCTTC